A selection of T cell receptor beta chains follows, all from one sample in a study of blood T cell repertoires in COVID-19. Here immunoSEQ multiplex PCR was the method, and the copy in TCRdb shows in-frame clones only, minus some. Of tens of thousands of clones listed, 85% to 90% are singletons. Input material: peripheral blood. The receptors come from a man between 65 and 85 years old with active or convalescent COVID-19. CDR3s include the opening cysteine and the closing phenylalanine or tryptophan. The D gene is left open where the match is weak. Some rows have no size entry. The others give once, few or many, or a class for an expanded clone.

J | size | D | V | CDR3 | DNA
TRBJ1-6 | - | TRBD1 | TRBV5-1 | CASSPTLGQGNSPLHF | TGCGCCAGCAGCCCTACCCTGGGACAGGGAAATTCACCCCTCCACTTT
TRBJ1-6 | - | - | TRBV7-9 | CASSQEGSYNSPLHF | TGTGCCAGCAGCCAGGAGGGTTCCTATAATTCACCCCTCCACTTT
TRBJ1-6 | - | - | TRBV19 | CASRDSSSYNSPLHF | TGTGCCAGTAGGGACTCGAGCTCCTATAATTCACCCCTCCACTTT
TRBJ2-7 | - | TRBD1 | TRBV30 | CAWSQTPGQGGHEQYF | TGTGCCTGGAGTCAGACCCCGGGACAGGGCGGGCACGAGCAGTACTTC
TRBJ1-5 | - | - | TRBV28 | CASSQEFQPQHF | TGTGCCAGCAGCCAGGAATTCCAGCCCCAGCATTTT
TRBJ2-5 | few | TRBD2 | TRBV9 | CASSVGLAVEETQYF | TGTGCCAGCAGCGTCGGACTAGCGGTTGAAGAGACCCAGTACTTC
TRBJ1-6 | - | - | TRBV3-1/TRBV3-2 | CASTSGGGPLHF | TGTGCCAGCACCTCCGGGGGGGGACCCCTCCACTTT
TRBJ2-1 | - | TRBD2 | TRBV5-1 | CASSLEAGVVLSNEQFF | TGCGCCAGCAGCTTAGAAGCGGGAGTAGTTTTAAGTAATGAGCAGTTCTTC
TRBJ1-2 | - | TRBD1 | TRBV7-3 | CASSTGPGQGAGYTF | TGTGCCAGCAGCACCGGTCCGGGACAGGGGGCTGGCTACACCTTC
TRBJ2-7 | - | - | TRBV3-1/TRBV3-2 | CASSSNGLLWEQYF | TGTGCCAGCAGCTCCAACGGACTCCTCTGGGAGCAGTACTTC
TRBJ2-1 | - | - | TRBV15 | CATSRDSQTYNEQFF | TGTGCCACCAGCAGGGACAGTCAAACCTACAATGAGCAGTTCTTC
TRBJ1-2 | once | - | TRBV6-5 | CASSYSWSGGGYTF | TGTGCCAGCAGTTACTCGTGGAGCGGCGGTGGCTACACCTTC
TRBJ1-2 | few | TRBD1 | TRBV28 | CASSRDSIYGYTF | TGTGCCAGCAGCCGGGACAGTATCTATGGCTACACCTTC
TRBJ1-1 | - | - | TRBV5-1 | CASSYTGVTEAFF | TGCGCCAGCAGCTACACCGGGGTCACTGAAGCTTTCTTT
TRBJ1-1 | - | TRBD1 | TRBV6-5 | CASSSGQGSQGIAFF | TGTGCCAGCAGTTCAGGACAGGGAAGTCAGGGGATAGCTTTCTTT
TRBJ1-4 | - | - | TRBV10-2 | CASSNAQGINEKLFF | TGCGCCAGCAGTAATGCACAGGGAATTAATGAAAAACTGTTTTTT
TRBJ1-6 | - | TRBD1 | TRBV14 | CASSQGQGNSPLHF | TGTGCCAGCAGCCAGGGACAGGGGAATTCACCCCTCCACTTT
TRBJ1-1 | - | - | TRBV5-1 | CASSLGGQNSEAFF | TGCGCCAGCAGCTTGGGGGGCCAGAATTCTGAAGCTTTCTTT
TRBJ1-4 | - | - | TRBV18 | CASSPRGGDATNEKLFF | TGTGCCAGCTCACCCCGGGGAGGGGATGCAACTAATGAAAAACTGTTTTTT
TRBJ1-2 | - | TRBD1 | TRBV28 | CASSLPGQSYGYTF | TGTGCCAGCAGTCTCCCGGGACAGAGCTATGGCTACACCTTC
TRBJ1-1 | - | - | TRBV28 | CASSPQGLEAFF | TGTGCCAGCAGCCCACAGGGCCTTGAAGCTTTCTTT
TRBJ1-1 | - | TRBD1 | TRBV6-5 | CASSSGTGKAFF | TGTGCCAGCAGTTCTGGGACAGGTAAAGCTTTCTTT